This section outlines one TCR beta chain sequence together with its context. Antigen unknown. TCRdb reanalysed the RT-PCR reads using MiXCR and keeps one entry per CDR3 protein. The repertoire holds about 650,000 distinct CDR3 sequences, more than 15% seen once, with 11% in the top ten. This sample is drawn from a study of response to subunit inactivated influenza vaccine. Points from the study as a whole: A suggestion made by the authors is that each seasonal influenza vaccination recruits few new T cells.

The CDR3 has 14 residues. Deletions cut 4 bases from V and 2 bases from J, with 11 bases between. Germline lookup yields CDR1 MDHEN and CDR2 SYDVKM. The clonotype comes from a man aged 45-60 years who received an inactivated influenza vaccine. The V and J genes are TRBV28 and TRBJ2-5; possible D gene TRBD1, 5 bases. Sample: PBMCs from blood, taken approximately 13 days after vaccination. Here the CDR3 DNA reads TGTGCCAGCAGTTCCACAGGTTGGCAAGAGACCCAGTACTTC. Its protein product is CASSSTGWQETQYF.